One sample yielded the 17 T cell receptor beta chains listed below, sequenced in a study of blood T cell repertoires in COVID-19 (dated by TCRdb to the early 2020s). Library construction relied on the immunoSEQ multiplex PCR assay. TCRdb mirrors the immuneACCESS table, restricted to in-frame sequences. Some clones are absent from its copies; in checked studies, under half trace to an unresolved V gene, and the reason for the others is unknown. For this sample there are tens of thousands of clones; 70% to 75% appear just once. 21% of the sample rests with the top ten. Sequencing input: peripheral blood. These receptor sequences come from a man aged 65 to 79 with acute or convalescent COVID-19.

In this sample, this clone turned up a few times. V gene TRBV24-1 combines with J gene TRBJ2-2; 11 bases line up with TRBD1. The junction had 7 bases not matched to a gene; V was cut back by 4 bases and J by 7 bases. The germline V gene encodes CDR1 KGHDR and CDR2 SFDVKD. CDR3 length: 16 residues. CDR3 region: CATSDAGQGVIGELFF. The CDR3 nucleotides are TGTGCCACCAGTGACGCGGGACAGGGGGTTATCGGGGAGCTGTTTTTT.

The rearrangement joins TRBV9 to TRBJ2-2; D gene ambiguous. Germline V CDR1 and CDR2: SGDLS, YYNGEE. The germline V and J ends were trimmed by 0 bases and 0 bases, with 9 bases remaining between them. The CDR3 extends over 16 amino acids. CDR3 nucleotide sequence: TGTGCCAGCAGCGTAGTGGTGGGCGCGAACACCGGGGAGCTGTTTTTT. It encodes CASSVVVGANTGELFF.

The rearrangement links TRBV14 to TRBJ2-4; a possible D gene is TRBD2 (5 bases). The CDR3 covers 18 residues. In germline, CDR1 is SGHDN, CDR2 FVKESK. V lost 2 bases, J lost 0 bases, and 17 bases lay in between. CDR3 nucleotide sequence: TGTGCCAGCAGCCAAAGAAGGACGCAGGACTTAGCCAAAAACATTCAGTACTTC. This sequence encodes CASSQRRTQDLAKNIQYF.

This chain links TRBV27 with TRBJ2-5, with a tentative D call TRBD2 (6 bases). There are 15 residues in the CDR3. Deletions cut 5 bases from V and 7 bases from J, with 20 bases between. From germline, CDR1 is MNHEY and CDR2 SMNVEV (reference sequence). CDR3 bases: TGTGCCAGCAGTCTAGCGCCTCGAGGAGTCGGGACCCAGTACTTC. Translated: CASSLAPRGVGTQYF.

The rearrangement joins TRBV18 to TRBJ1-5; possible D gene TRBD1, 5 bases. Trimming shortened V by 6 bases and J by 12 bases, and 18 bases separated the two germline ends. There are 13 residues in the CDR3. Germline CDR1 and CDR2: KGHSH and LQKENI. DNA for the CDR3: TGTGCCAGCTCCCAGGAAGATGACAGTGTCCAGCATTTT. Translation gives CASSQEDDSVQHF.

A few counts support this clone. The chain has TRBV19 and TRBJ2-1; no clear D gene. V was shortened by 1 base and J by 5 bases, with 18 bases between the two germline ends. Germline V gene sequence: CDR1 LNHDA, CDR2 SQIVND (reference sequence). The length of the CDR3 is 17 residues. CDR3 DNA: TGTGCCAGTAGTATAGGTCCCCGTATAGCTGCTCACAATGAGCAGTTCTTC. Protein sequence: CASSIGPRIAAHNEQFF.

This chain connects TRBV5-1 to TRBJ2-1; the D gene is possibly TRBD2 (5 bases). This CDR3 has 15 residues. Germline lookup yields CDR1 SGHRS and CDR2 YFSETQ. V lost 0 bases, J lost 0 bases, and 7 bases lay in between. The CDR3 DNA is TGCGCCAGCAGCTTGGTGAGGGACTCCTACAATGAGCAGTTCTTC. Translating it yields CASSLVRDSYNEQFF. Together with reference TRBV5-1 and TRBJ2-1, the CDR3 gives the full variable domain: KAGVTQTPRYLIKTRGQQVTLSCSPISGHRSVSWYQQTPGQGLQFLFEYFSETQRNKGNFPGRFSGRQFSNSRSEMNVSTLELGDSALYLCASSLVRDSYNEQFFGPGTRLTVL.

J is TRBJ2-3 and V is TRBV7-9, with TRBD2 matching over 7 bases. This CDR3 has 15 residues. The V gene end was trimmed by 0 bases and the J gene end by 3 bases; junction bases not matched to a gene: 3. CDR1 SEHNR and CDR2 FQNEAQ come from the germline V gene (reference sequence). The CDR3 nucleotides read TGTGCCAGCAGCTTAGCAGCGGGAACTACAGATACGCAGTATTTT. Translated, it gives CASSLAAGTTDTQYF.

The V call is TRBV7-8, the J call TRBJ2-7; D gene unclear. This CDR3 is 12 amino acids long. CDR1 is SGHVS and CDR2 is FQNEAQ in the germline V gene. Trimming pared 5 bases from V and 3 bases from J, leaving 8 bases between. The CDR3 is CASSQRNYEQYF. CDR3 coding DNA: TGTGCCAGCAGCCAGAGGAACTACGAGCAGTACTTC.

V and J are TRBV28 and TRBJ2-4, with D possibly TRBD1 on 5 matching bases. The CDR3 extends over 14 amino acids. Trimming took off 6 bases at V and 6 bases at J, with 15 bases between the two ends. Germline V gene data show CDR1 as MDHEN and CDR2 as SYDVKM. The CDR3 loop is CASSTLGPGNIQYF. The CDR3 region has the DNA TGTGCCAGCAGCACATTGGGGCCAGGAAACATTCAGTACTTC.

The CDR3 nucleotides read TGTGCCAGCAGCAGAGGGGGGGCCGGGGAGCTGTTTTTT. Translation: CASSRGGAGELFF. The V gene is TRBV5-6, the J gene TRBJ2-2; tentatively, D is TRBD2 (7 bases). The CDR3 sequence is 13 residues long. The germline V and J ends were trimmed by 4 bases and 6 bases, with 10 bases remaining between them. Germline V gene lookup returns CDR1 SGHDT and CDR2 YYEEEE.

This chain links TRBV9 with TRBJ2-1; D perhaps matches TRBD1 (5 bases). The CDR3 consists of 13 residues. Germline V gene lookup returns CDR1 SGDLS and CDR2 YYNGEE. Trimming cost V 5 bases and J 10 bases, with 16 bases left between them. The CDR3 here is CASSIQESREQFF. The CDR3 nucleotides are TGTGCCAGCAGTATACAGGAGAGCAGAGAGCAGTTCTTC.

The chain has TRBV6-2 or TRBV6-3 and TRBJ2-5; 13 bases map to TRBD2. Germline V gives CDR1 MNHEY, CDR2 SVGEGT. The V and J ends lost 4 bases and 4 bases, in that order; junction bases with no gene match: 12. The CDR3 is 18 amino acids. The CDR3 region is CASSSGSGLAGVAETQYF. The CDR3 region has the DNA TGTGCCAGCAGTTCAGGGAGCGGACTAGCGGGAGTCGCAGAGACCCAGTACTTC.

The J gene is TRBJ1-1, the V gene TRBV27, with TRBD1 matching 8 bases. Germline V gene sequence: CDR1 MNHEY, CDR2 SMNVEV (reference sequence). The junction had 11 bases not matched to a gene; V was cut back by 3 bases and J by 5 bases. The CDR3 has 16 residues. The CDR3 loop reads CASSLGLDRVRTEAFF. The CDR3 DNA reads TGTGCCAGCAGTTTGGGGCTGGACAGGGTGAGGACTGAAGCTTTCTTT.

The genes are TRBV7-9 and TRBJ2-5, with a tentative D call TRBD1 (5 bases). Germline V gene lookup returns CDR1 SEHNR and CDR2 FQNEAQ (reference sequence). This CDR3 spans 13 amino acids. V shed 2 bases and J shed 3 bases, with 7 bases lying between them. The DNA for the CDR3 is TGTGCCAGCAGCTTATGGGGCGAAGAGACCCAGTACTTC. This codes for CASSLWGEETQYF.

CDR3 amino acids: CASSQDGTASGNTIYF. The DNA of the CDR3 is TGCGCCAGCAGCCAAGATGGCACCGCCTCTGGAAACACCATATATTTT. The chain employs TRBV4-1 and TRBJ1-3, with no clear D. V lost 0 bases to trimming and J lost 0 bases, with 9 bases between them. Germline CDR1 is MGHRA and CDR2 is YSYEKL. The CDR3 consists of 16 residues.

The chain uses TRBV2 and TRBJ1-3, with 7 bases that match TRBD1. Trimming took 1 base from V and 0 from J; bases not matched to a gene: 3. The CDR3 totals 16 residues. CDR1 and CDR2 from the germline V gene are SNHLY and FYNNEI. The CDR3 coding sequence is TGTGCCAGCAGTGAAGAGGGGGCCGTCTCTGGAAACACCATATATTTT. It is translated as CASSEEGAVSGNTIYF.